The entry below gives a single T cell receptor (beta chain) sequence along with its context. The V end lost 0 bases, the J end lost 0 bases, and 14 bases lay between the germline ends. Germline lookup yields CDR1 LGHNA and CDR2 YSLEER. The CDR3 is 17 amino acids. Construction of the TCRbeta library involved unique molecular identifiers. In TCRdb, the PCR reads were re-called with MiXCR into one record per CDR3 protein. The table shows 450,000 to 500,000 distinct CDR3 sequences, with around an eighth occurring only once. The sample is drawn from a study of T-cell reconstitution after alpha-beta-depleted transplantation in children.

The sample consisted of PBMCs from the stem cell graft donor, taken from the stem cell graft. This TCR derives from a human donor who donated a stem cell graft to a child with combined immunodeficiency. The rearrangement uses TRBV4-3 and TRBJ1-2; D may be TRBD1 (6 bases). The chain's CDR3 is CASSQDKIGGTNYGYTF. Here the CDR3 DNA reads TGCGCCAGCAGCCAAGATAAGATCGGGGGCACTAACTATGGCTACACCTTC.